One T cell receptor beta chain is described in this entry. Germline V CDR1 and CDR2: DFQATT, SNEGSKA (reference sequence). Trimming cost V 3 bases and J 4 bases; bases outside gene matches: 4. The length of the CDR3 is 14 residues. Each CDR3 protein gets one entry after TCRdb re-called the 5' RACE reads with MiXCR. The sample holds about 500,000 distinct CDR3 sequences, about 20% seen once. These data belong to a study of T-cell memory formation after mild COVID-19. The chain couples TRBV20-1 to TRBJ2-1; TRBD2 agrees at 9 bases. The receptor comes from an adult woman who had mild COVID-19 (a few samples of this study predate the infection). Cell type and time point are not known. The sequenced material came from PBMCs or a T cell subset sorted from them (not recorded which). CDR3 amino acids: CSASASGIYNEQFF. The DNA for the CDR3 is TGCAGTGCTAGCGCTAGCGGGATTTACAATGAGCAGTTCTTC.